This T cell receptor (beta chain) was identified during a study of T cell changes during pregnancy in multiple sclerosis. Trimming cost V 6 bases and J 3 bases; bases outside gene matches: 11. Germline CDR1 is LNHDA and CDR2 is SQIVND (reference sequence). CDR3 size: 15 residues. Sequenced by immunoSEQ multiplex PCR; TCRdb stores in-frame clones only, minus some. The sample has tens of thousands of clones, roughly nine tenths seen once; the top ten hold 6.5% to 9.5%. This material consisted of CD8+ T cells from peripheral blood mononuclear cells, taken in the second trimester of pregnancy. This chain connects TRBV19 to TRBJ2-7; TRBD1 matches 7 bases. This clonotype originated in a female donor with multiple sclerosis, enrolled in a pregnancy study. The CDR3 DNA reads TGTGCCAGTAGCGCCCACAGGGGAGTCAGCTACGAGCAGTACTTC. This codes for CASSAHRGVSYEQYF.